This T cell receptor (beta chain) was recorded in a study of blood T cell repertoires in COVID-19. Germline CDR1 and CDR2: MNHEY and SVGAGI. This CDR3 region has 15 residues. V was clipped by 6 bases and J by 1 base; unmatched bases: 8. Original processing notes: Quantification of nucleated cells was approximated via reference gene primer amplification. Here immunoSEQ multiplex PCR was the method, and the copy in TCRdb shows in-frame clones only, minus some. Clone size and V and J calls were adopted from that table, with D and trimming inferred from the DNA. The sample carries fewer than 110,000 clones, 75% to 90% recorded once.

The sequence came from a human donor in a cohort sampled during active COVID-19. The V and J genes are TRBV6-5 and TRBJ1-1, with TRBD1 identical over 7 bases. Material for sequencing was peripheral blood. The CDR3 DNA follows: TGTGCCAGCAGGGCTATGGGACAGAAGAACACTGAAGCTTTCTTT. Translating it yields CASRAMGQKNTEAFF.